The clone carrying this T cell receptor beta chain was counted only a few times. Antigen: not known. The data were taken from a study of regulatory T cells in long-lasting Graves disease. Study-wide results and caveats: Persistent Graves' cases showed lower TCR diversity than newly diagnosed cases.

Construction of TCR beta libraries relied on iRepertoire HTBI primers and on Arm-PCR targeting CDR3 regions. MiXCR, applied by TCRdb to the multiplex PCR reads, yields one record per CDR3 protein. The data contain 350,000 to 550,000 distinct CDR3 sequences, around 17% of them singletons. Sample time point: newly diagnosed GD, antithyroid drugs for less than 3 months. The authors made the TCR library using RNA they extracted from PBMCs. Germline V gene sequence: CDR1 SEHNR, CDR2 FQNEAQ (reference sequence). V was clipped by 5 bases and J by 5 bases; unmatched bases: 8. The CDR3 contains 14 residues. Separately, the same data were catalogued under a study of T cells in Graves' hyperthyroidism and ophthalmopathy.

The J gene is TRBJ2-5, the V gene TRBV7-9, with 7 bases lining up with TRBD1. The input for sequencing was peripheral blood mononuclear cells (PBMCs), taken at new diagnosis, from a patient treated with antithyroid drugs. This sequence originates from a young woman with Graves disease. The CDR3 region has the DNA TGTGCCAGCAGCGAGGACAGGTTTTTCGAGACCCAGTACTTC. The encoded protein is CASSEDRFFETQYF. The variable domain in full, with the rest retrieved from reference TRBV7-9 and TRBJ2-5, is DTGVSQNPRHKITKRGQNVTFRCDPISEHNRLYWYRQTLGQGPEFLTYFQNEAQLEKSRLLSDRFSAERPKGSFSTLEIQRTEQGDSAMYLCASSEDRFFETQYFGPGTRLLVL.